This TCR beta chain emerged from a study of human T cells and chemical hapten exposure. Documented time point: pre-sensitization, week 0. Described treatment: therapeutic diphenylcyclopropenone sensitization with weekly scalp DPC. Many counts were recorded for this clonotype. TCRdb called the RACE reads again in MiXCR, with one record for every CDR3 protein. This sample carries roughly 260,000 distinct CDR3 sequences, more than 6.5% of them seen once, and the ten largest clones take 2% to 3%. Between the trimmed V and J ends, which lost 4 bases and 4 bases, there was a span of 13 bases. The CDR3 totals 14 residues.

The TCR originated in a middle-aged woman with alopecia areata. Some clones in this sample may be carry-over from other donors' samples. The sample was whole blood, taken in connection with sensitization to the hapten diphenylcyclopropenone (DPC). The chain is built from TRBV12-3 or TRBV12-4 and TRBJ1-1; unclear D gene. CDR3 sequence: CASSWRPGGTEAFF. CDR3 bases: TGTGCCAGCAGTTGGCGACCGGGAGGCACTGAAGCTTTCTTT.